One and the same sample provided the 25 T cell receptor beta chains below, sequenced in a study of cytotoxic CD8 clonotypes in ibrutinib-treated CLL. TCRdb's copy holds only in-frame clones and misses some; the assay was immunoSEQ multiplex PCR. The repertoire consists of roughly 180,000 clones, with approximately 72% occurring once and the leading ten covering around 15%. Specimen: PBMCs, collected after 24 months of ibrutinib treatment. These receptors were obtained from a human donor with chronic lymphocytic leukemia.

The rearrangement links TRBV27 to TRBJ2-5, with D perhaps TRBD1 or TRBD2 (5 bases each). Germline V lookup: CDR1 MNHEY, CDR2 SMNVEV (reference sequence). The CDR3 is 14 amino acids. V was pared by 9 bases and J by 5 bases, with 19 bases between. CDR3 nucleotides: TGTGCCAGTTGGGACCCTTATTCGGGTGAGACCCAGTACTTC. This encodes CASWDPYSGETQYF.

The chain uses TRBV11-2 and TRBJ1-1; D possibly corresponds to TRBD1 (6 bases). V lost 0 bases and J lost 0, with 11 bases in between. This CDR3 is built from 16 residues. Germline lookup yields CDR1 SGHAT and CDR2 FQNNGV. CDR3 nucleotide sequence: TGTGCCAGCAGCTTAGATCTGGGGGCATTGAACACTGAAGCTTTCTTT. This gives the protein CASSLDLGALNTEAFF.

J is TRBJ1-5 and V is TRBV5-8, with D perhaps matching TRBD1 (5 bases). Germline V CDR1 and CDR2: SGHTS, YDEGEE. The germline V and J ends were trimmed by 0 bases and 5 bases, with 12 bases remaining between them. The CDR3 sequence is 15 residues long. The CDR3 region has the DNA TGTGCCAGCAGCTTGGCGGAGGGACCCCATCAGCCCCAGCATTTT. Protein sequence: CASSLAEGPHQPQHF.

The rearrangement uses TRBV18 and TRBJ2-3; D is perhaps TRBD1 (6 bases). This CDR3 has 16 residues. The germline CDR1 and CDR2 sequences are KGHSH and LQKENI. The V end was cut by 6 bases, the J end by 0 bases, with 16 bases between. CDR3 nucleotide sequence: TGTGCCAGCTCGCTACTGCAGGGGAGAAGCACAGATACGCAGTATTTT. Translation gives CASSLLQGRSTDTQYF.

This clone was counted a few times. The rearrangement uses TRBV18 and TRBJ1-2; unclear D gene. This CDR3 has 14 amino acids. The V end was cut by 2 bases, the J end by 4 bases, with 11 bases between. Germline CDR1 and CDR2: KGHSH and LQKENI. The CDR3 DNA is TGTGCCAGCTCACCAACACCCAAGGGCTATGGCTACACCTTC. Its protein product is CASSPTPKGYGYTF.

The gene calls are TRBV7-9 and TRBJ2-1, with TRBD2 matching over 8 bases. J was trimmed by 6 bases and V by 5 bases; bases with no gene match: 6. This CDR3 is built from 14 residues. Germline values: CDR1 SEHNR, CDR2 FQNEAQ (reference sequence). As DNA, the CDR3 is TGTGCCAGCAGCAAAACTAGCGGAGCCAATGAGCAGTTCTTC. It codes for CASSKTSGANEQFF.

CDR3 protein: CASSQEGRYYGYTF. The CDR3 DNA reads as TGTGCCAGCAGCCAAGAGGGCCGTTACTATGGCTACACCTTC. The rearrangement links TRBV4-2 to TRBJ1-2; D is ambiguous. This CDR3 is built from 14 residues. Germline-derived CDR1 and CDR2 are LGHNA and YNFKEQ. V lost 0 bases, J lost 3 bases, and 8 bases lay in between.

This clone was seen a few times. This rearrangement joins TRBV25-1 to TRBJ2-5; the match to TRBD2 covers 7 bases. The CDR3 has 13 amino acids. Germline V gives CDR1 MGHDK, CDR2 SYGVNS. The V gene end was trimmed by 4 bases and the J gene end by 5 bases; junction bases not matched to a gene: 4. The CDR3 DNA is TGTGCCAGCAGTGGGTGGGGAGGGGAGACCCAGTACTTC. It translates to CASSGWGGETQYF. Filled out from reference TRBV25-1 and TRBJ2-5, the complete variable domain reads EADIYQTPRYLVIGTGKKITLECSQTMGHDKMYWYQQDPGMELHLIHYSYGVNSTEKGDLSSESTVSRIRTEHFPLTLESARPSHTSQYLCASSGWGGETQYFGPGTRLLVL.

The chain recombines TRBV5-1 with TRBJ1-5; a possible D gene is TRBD1 (6 bases). CDR3 length equals 14 residues. Germline loops: CDR1 SGHRS, CDR2 YFSETQ. Trimming pared 2 bases from V and 4 bases from J, leaving 10 bases between. CDR3 in DNA: TGCGCCAGCAGCTTAGGGGGTTGGAATCAGCCCCAGCATTTT. Its protein is CASSLGGWNQPQHF. The entire variable domain, with the rest obtained from reference TRBV5-1 and TRBJ1-5, is as follows: KAGVTQTPRYLIKTRGQQVTLSCSPISGHRSVSWYQQTPGQGLQFLFEYFSETQRNKGNFPGRFSGRQFSNSRSEMNVSTLELGDSALYLCASSLGGWNQPQHFGDGTRLSIL.

The V call is TRBV4-1, the J call TRBJ2-1, with 12 bases aligning to TRBD2. Germline CDR1 and CDR2: MGHRA and YSYEKL. The CDR3 length is 15 residues. Trimming removed 4 bases from V and 3 bases from J; junction bases left unmatched: 1. CDR3 coding DNA: TGCGCCAGCAGCCCTAGCGGGAGGGTCTACAATGAGCAGTTCTTC. Its protein is CASSPSGRVYNEQFF.

The J gene is TRBJ2-7, the V gene TRBV7-2; 8 bases are a match to TRBD2. V dropped 2 bases and J dropped 4; count of bases not matched to a gene: 10. Per the germline V gene, CDR1 is SGHTA and CDR2 is FQGNSA. The CDR3 consists of 16 residues. CDR3 residues: CASSLRTSPIWYEQYF. The CDR3 DNA sequence: TGTGCCAGCAGCTTACGGACTAGCCCAATTTGGTACGAGCAGTACTTC.

The V and J genes are TRBV6-5 and TRBJ1-2; 7 bases line up with TRBD1. Germline CDR1 reads MNHEY; CDR2 reads SVGAGI. The CDR3 contains 15 residues. Trimming removed 2 bases from V and 4 bases from J; junction bases left unmatched: 7. The CDR3 here is CASSYQPGTAYGYTF. CDR3 DNA: TGTGCCAGCAGTTACCAACCCGGGACAGCCTATGGCTACACCTTC.

About this clone itself: The sample carries other DNA sequences with the same CDR3. The chain links TRBV18 to TRBJ2-3; no clear D. Germline V CDR1 and CDR2: KGHSH, LQKENI. This CDR3 spans 13 amino acids. The V and J ends lost 0 bases and 0 bases respectively, with 1 base between them. The CDR3: CASSPPSTDTQYF. The CDR3 DNA follows: TGTGCCAGCTCACCACCTAGCACAGATACGCAGTATTTT.

The J gene is TRBJ2-7, the V gene TRBV6-5; D remains ambiguous. The CDR3 loop spans 13 amino acids. The germline CDR1 and CDR2 sequences are MNHEY and SVGAGI. With 8 bases removed from V and 0 bases from J, the gap between germline ends came to 11 bases. The CDR3 loop is CASADLSSYEQYF. The DNA for the CDR3 is TGTGCCAGCGCCGACTTAAGCTCCTACGAGCAGTACTTC.

The rearrangement joins TRBV20-1 to TRBJ2-1; no definite D call. V was clipped by 2 bases and J by 8 bases, with 7 bases between them. This CDR3 is 11 amino acids long. Germline V CDR1 and CDR2: DFQATT, SNEGSKA (reference sequence). CDR3 DNA sequence: TGCAGTGCTAGATTTGTCGATGAGCAGTTCTTC. Its protein is CSARFVDEQFF.

The J gene is TRBJ2-7, the V gene TRBV7-2; 8 bases align to TRBD2. The trim removed 6 bases at V and 0 bases at J, leaving 7 bases unmatched. Germline CDR1 and CDR2: SGHTA and FQGNSA. The CDR3 extends over 15 amino acids. The CDR3 DNA reads as TGTGCCAGCAGTTTCTTAGCGGGGAGCTCCTACGAGCAGTACTTC. This gives the protein CASSFLAGSSYEQYF.

This chain links TRBV19 with TRBJ1-5; D is perhaps TRBD1 (6 bases). Trimming left V 4 bases short and J 4 bases short, with 14 bases between. This CDR3 comprises 15 residues. From germline, CDR1 is LNHDA and CDR2 SQIVND (reference sequence). In DNA form, the CDR3 reads TGTGCCAGTAGTACAGTAGCAGGGGATAATCAGCCCCAGCATTTT. Its translation: CASSTVAGDNQPQHF.

This clone was seen a handful of times. CDR3 bases: TGCAGCGCCCGACTAGCGGGAGCGCCTGAGCAGTACTTC. As protein: CSARLAGAPEQYF. The chain carries TRBV29-1 and TRBJ2-7; 12 bases are a match to TRBD2. J gave up 7 bases and V 7 bases, and 8 bases lay outside the gene matches. The CDR3 is made up of 13 amino acids. Germline V gene data show CDR1 as SQVTM and CDR2 as ANQGSEA.

The chain employs TRBV27 and TRBJ1-5; D is perhaps TRBD1 (5 bases). Germline V gene data show CDR1 as MNHEY and CDR2 as SMNVEV (reference sequence). There are 14 residues in the CDR3. Trimming pared 9 bases from V and 1 base from J, leaving 13 bases between. CDR3 in amino acids: CASKDGGSNQPQHF. The CDR3 DNA sequence: TGTGCCAGTAAGGACGGGGGAAGCAATCAGCCCCAGCATTTT.

The chain carries TRBV5-6 and TRBJ2-7; 7 bases agree with TRBD2. The CDR3 contains 12 residues. Germline CDR1 reads SGHDT; CDR2 reads YYEEEE. With 4 bases clipped from V and 6 bases from J, the junction kept 4 bases outside the gene matches. The CDR3 loop is CASSREGLEQYF. The CDR3, as DNA: TGTGCCAGCAGCAGGGAGGGCCTCGAGCAGTACTTC.

The chain employs TRBV5-1 and TRBJ1-2, with a weak D call TRBD1 (5 bases). Germline-derived CDR1 and CDR2 are SGHRS and YFSETQ. This CDR3 has 13 amino acids. Trimming shortened V by 4 bases and J by 8 bases, and 15 bases separated the two germline ends. CDR3 in DNA: TGCGCCAGCAGCCCCCGGGGGGTCGGGGGCTACACCTTC. Translating it yields CASSPRGVGGYTF.

This chain links TRBV5-1 with TRBJ2-5; TRBD1 agrees at 8 bases. The junction had 3 bases not matched to a gene; V was cut back by 0 bases and J by 5 bases. Germline-derived CDR1 and CDR2 are SGHRS and YFSETQ. This CDR3 is built from 14 residues. The CDR3 loop is CASSLDRGSETQYF. CDR3 bases: TGCGCCAGCAGCTTGGACAGGGGGTCGGAGACCCAGTACTTC.

This clone was observed once. The J gene is TRBJ2-1, the V gene TRBV5-4, with D perhaps matching TRBD1 (6 bases). Looked up from germline, CDR1 is SGHNT and CDR2 is YYREEE (reference sequence). The CDR3 is made up of 14 amino acids. V lost 4 bases to trimming and J lost 9 bases, with 17 bases between them. The CDR3 region is CASSQLDRFSEQFF. The CDR3 DNA is TGTGCCAGCAGCCAACTTGACAGGTTCAGTGAGCAGTTCTTC.

The V gene is TRBV4-3, the J gene TRBJ2-7, with D tentatively TRBD2 (6 bases). Trimming took off 1 base at V and 2 bases at J, with 12 bases between the two ends. The germline V gene has CDR1 LGHNA and CDR2 YSLEER. The CDR3 consists of 15 residues. The chain's CDR3 is CASSQVGDLTYEQYF. The CDR3 nucleotides read TGCGCCAGCAGCCAAGTCGGGGACTTAACCTACGAGCAGTACTTC.

The chain links TRBV4-3 to TRBJ1-2; 8 bases agree with TRBD1. Trimming took 0 bases from V and 4 from J; bases not matched to a gene: 4. Looked up from germline, CDR1 is LGHNA and CDR2 is YSLEER. The CDR3 has 15 residues. The CDR3 DNA reads as TGCGCCAGCAGCCAAGACCGGACAGGGACCTATGGCTACACCTTC. Translated: CASSQDRTGTYGYTF.